This T cell receptor (beta chain) appears in the sequencing data of a study of T cell changes during pregnancy in multiple sclerosis. Using immunoSEQ multiplex PCR, the repertoire was profiled, and TCRdb retains in-frame clones only, with some absent. The repertoire holds 120,000 or so clones, with 85% to 95% as singletons. CDR1 and CDR2 (germline): SGHNT, YYREEE (reference sequence). The CDR3 covers 13 residues. V was shortened by 0 bases and J by 3 bases, with 6 bases between the two germline ends. The clonotype originates from a female donor with multiple sclerosis, enrolled in a pregnancy study. This material consisted of peripheral blood, taken before pregnancy. The chain combines TRBV5-4 with TRBJ2-5, with D hard to call. In DNA, the CDR3 is TGTGCCAGCAGCTTGGGGCAGAAAGAGACCCAGTACTTC. This translates into CASSLGQKETQYF.